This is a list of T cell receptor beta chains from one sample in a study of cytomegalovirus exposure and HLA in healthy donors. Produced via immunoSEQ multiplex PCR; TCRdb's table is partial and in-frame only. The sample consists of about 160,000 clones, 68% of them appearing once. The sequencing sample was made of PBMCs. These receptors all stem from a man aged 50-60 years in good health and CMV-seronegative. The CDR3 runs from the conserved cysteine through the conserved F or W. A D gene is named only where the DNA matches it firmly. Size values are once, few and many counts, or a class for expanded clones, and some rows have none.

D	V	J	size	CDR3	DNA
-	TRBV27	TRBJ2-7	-	CASRHAGAYEQYF	TGTGCCAGCAGGCATGCCGGGGCCTACGAGCAGTACTTC
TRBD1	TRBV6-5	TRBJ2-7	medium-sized	CASSYGDSTVYEQYF	TGTGCCAGCAGTTACGGGGACAGTACAGTCTACGAGCAGTACTTC
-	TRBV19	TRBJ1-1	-	CASSFRQKPEAFF	TGTGCCAGTAGTTTCCGACAGAAACCTGAAGCTTTCTTT
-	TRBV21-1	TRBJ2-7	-	CASSGLQAFSYEQYF	TGTGCCAGCAGCGGCCTCCAGGCTTTCTCCTACGAGCAGTACTTC
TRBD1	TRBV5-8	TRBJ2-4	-	CASSLGTGAQAKNIQYF	TGTGCCAGCAGCTTAGGGACAGGGGCGCAGGCCAAAAACATTCAGTACTTC
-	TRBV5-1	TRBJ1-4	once	CASSWTATNEKLFF	TGCGCCAGCAGCTGGACAGCAACTAATGAAAAACTGTTTTTT
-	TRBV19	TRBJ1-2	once	CASSPQRNYGYTF	TGTGCCAGTAGTCCACAGAGAAACTATGGCTACACCTTC
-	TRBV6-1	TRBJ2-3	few	CASSEERSADTQYF	TGTGCCAGCAGTGAAGAACGGTCCGCAGATACGCAGTATTTT
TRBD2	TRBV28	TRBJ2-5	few	CASRHPSGGRETQYF	TGTGCCAGCAGACATCCTAGCGGGGGGCGAGAGACCCAGTACTTC
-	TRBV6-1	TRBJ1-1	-	CASSDWQANTEAFF	TGTGCCAGCAGTGATTGGCAGGCGAACACTGAAGCTTTCTTT
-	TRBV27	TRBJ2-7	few	CASSSAGAQYF	TGTGCCAGCAGTTCAGCAGGGGCGCAGTACTTC
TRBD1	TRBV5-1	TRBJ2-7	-	CASSPSGQPFYEQYF	TGCGCCAGCAGCCCATCGGGACAGCCGTTCTACGAGCAGTACTTC
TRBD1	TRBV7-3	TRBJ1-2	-	CASSPGQGQGGYTF	TGTGCCAGCAGCCCCGGACAGGGCCAGGGCGGCTACACCTTC
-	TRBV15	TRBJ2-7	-	CATSRAEGRQPPYEQYF	TGTGCCACCAGCAGAGCCGAGGGGAGGCAGCCGCCCTACGAGCAGTACTTC
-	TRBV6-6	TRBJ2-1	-	CASSYDPSSYNEQFF	TGTGCCAGCAGTTACGATCCGAGCTCCTACAATGAGCAGTTCTTC
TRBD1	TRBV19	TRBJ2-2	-	CASSRGQANTGELFF	TGTGCCAGTAGTAGAGGACAGGCGAACACCGGGGAGCTGTTTTTT
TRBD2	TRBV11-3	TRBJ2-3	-	CASSTSASTTDTQYF	TGTGCCAGCAGCACTAGCGCATCGACCACAGATACGCAGTATTTT